This T cell receptor (beta chain) came from a study of blood T cell repertoires in COVID-19. Study at large: Symptom resolution, clearance, or two negative PCRs marked the recovered donors of Cohort 3.

Study processing details: Reference gene primer amplification gave estimated nucleated cell counts. TCRdb keeps only in-frame clones here, not all; method: immunoSEQ multiplex PCR. V, J and clone size derive from that table, while D and trimming were established from the DNA sequence. Of around 200,000 clones in the sample, 86% were seen once. V lost 3 bases, J lost 2 bases, and 9 bases lay in between. The germline CDR1 and CDR2 sequences are SGHRS and YFSETQ. This CDR3 has 14 residues. The receptor was derived from a woman in her forties or fifties in a cohort exposed to, infected with or recovered from COVID-19 (not recorded which). The sequencing sample was made of PBMCs or T cells enriched from blood (not recorded which). The genes are TRBV5-1 and TRBJ1-5; D is unclear. CDR3 in amino acids: CASSSTPGNQPQHF. The CDR3 region has the DNA TGCGCCAGCAGCTCCACTCCGGGCAATCAGCCCCAGCATTTT.